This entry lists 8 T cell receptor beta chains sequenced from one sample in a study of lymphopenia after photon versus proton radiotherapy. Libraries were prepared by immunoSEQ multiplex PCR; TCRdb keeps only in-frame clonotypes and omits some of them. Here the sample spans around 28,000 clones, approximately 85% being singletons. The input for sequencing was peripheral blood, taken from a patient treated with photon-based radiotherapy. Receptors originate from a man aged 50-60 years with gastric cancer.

The DNA of the CDR3 is TGCGCCAGCAGTCAATCGTCGTCAAGCCAAGAGACCCAGTACTTC. This encodes CASSQSSSSQETQYF. The V call is TRBV23-1, the J call TRBJ2-5; D remains unclear. TRBV23-1 is an ORF; its function is uncertain. This CDR3 comprises 15 residues. The germline V and J ends were trimmed by 0 bases and 1 base, with 9 bases remaining between them.

The CDR3: CASSPQGARFSNQPQHF. The DNA of the CDR3 is TGTGCCAGCAGCCCCCAGGGGGCTCGTTTTAGCAATCAGCCCCAGCATTTT. The chain employs TRBV11-3 and TRBJ1-5; 8 nucleotides match TRBD1. In germline, CDR1 is SGHNT, CDR2 YENEEA. With V trimmed by 5 bases and J by 0 bases, 9 bases remained unmatched. The CDR3 runs 17 residues.

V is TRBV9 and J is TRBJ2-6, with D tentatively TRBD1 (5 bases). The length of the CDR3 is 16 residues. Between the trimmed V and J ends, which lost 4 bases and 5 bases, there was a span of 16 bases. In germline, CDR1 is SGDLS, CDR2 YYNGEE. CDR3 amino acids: CASSPRQGTRANVLTF. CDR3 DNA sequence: TGTGCCAGCAGCCCCCGGCAGGGTACGAGGGCCAACGTCCTGACTTTC.

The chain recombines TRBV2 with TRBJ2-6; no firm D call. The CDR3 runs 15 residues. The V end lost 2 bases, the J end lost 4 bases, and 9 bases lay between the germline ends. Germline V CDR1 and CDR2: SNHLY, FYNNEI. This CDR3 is CASSEPVFGANVLTF. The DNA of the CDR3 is TGTGCCAGCAGTGAACCCGTCTTCGGGGCCAACGTCCTGACTTTC.

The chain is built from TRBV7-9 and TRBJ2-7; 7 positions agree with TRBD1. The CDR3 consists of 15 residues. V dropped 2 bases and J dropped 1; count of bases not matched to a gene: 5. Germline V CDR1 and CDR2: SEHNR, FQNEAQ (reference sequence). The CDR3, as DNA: TGTGCCAGCAGCTTAATCGGACAGGAGTCCTACGAGCAGTACGTC. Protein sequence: CASSLIGQESYEQYV.

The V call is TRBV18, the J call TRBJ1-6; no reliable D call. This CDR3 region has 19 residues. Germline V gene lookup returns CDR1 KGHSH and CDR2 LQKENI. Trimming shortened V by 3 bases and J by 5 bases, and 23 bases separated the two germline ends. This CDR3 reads CASSPMGRRPLLNNSPLHF. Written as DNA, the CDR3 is TGTGCCAGCTCACCGATGGGCAGGCGTCCGCTACTCAATAATTCACCCCTCCACTTT. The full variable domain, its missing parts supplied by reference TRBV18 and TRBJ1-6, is NAGVMQNPRHLVRRRGQEARLRCSPMKGHSHVYWYRQLPEEGLKFMVYLQKENIIDESGMPKERFSAEFPKEGPSILRIQQVVRGDSAAYFCASSPMGRRPLLNNSPLHFGNGTRLTVT.

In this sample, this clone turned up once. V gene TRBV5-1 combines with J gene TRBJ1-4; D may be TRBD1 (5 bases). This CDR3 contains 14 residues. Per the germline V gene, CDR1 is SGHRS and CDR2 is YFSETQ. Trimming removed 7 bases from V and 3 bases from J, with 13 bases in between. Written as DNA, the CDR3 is TGCGCCAGCCGACAAGGAGGGGCTAATGAAAAACTGTTTTTT. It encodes CASRQGGANEKLFF.

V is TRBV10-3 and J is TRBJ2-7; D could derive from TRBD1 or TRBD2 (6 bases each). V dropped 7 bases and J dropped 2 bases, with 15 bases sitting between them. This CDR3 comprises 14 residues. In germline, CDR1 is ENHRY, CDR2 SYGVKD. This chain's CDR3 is CAIKGGEKPYEQYF. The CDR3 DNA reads TGTGCCATCAAGGGGGGCGAGAAACCCTACGAGCAGTACTTC.